The next 24 T cell receptor beta chains were all read from a single sample in a study of blood T cells in healthy people across ages. For the second PCR, which ran for about 6 to 11 cycles, a sample-barcoded 5' primer and a J-beta primer mix were used. TCRdb fed the 5' RACE reads into MiXCR, producing one record per CDR3 protein. Of about 1.5 million distinct CDR3 sequences in the sample, about 40% are singletons; the top ten hold around 8%. Sequenced sample: blood. All receptors derive from a woman between 18 and 29 years old in good health.

The V and J genes are TRBV18 and TRBJ2-5; D might be TRBD2 (6 bases). The J call is in doubt because the DNA end fits TRBJ2-7 better. The CDR3 loop spans 14 amino acids. The germline V gene has CDR1 KGHSH and CDR2 LQKENI. The CDR3, as DNA: TGTGCCAGCTCGTCCGGGACTCCGTCTAGCGAGCAGTACTTC. Translating gives CASSSGTPSSEQYF.

Remarks on this clonotype: This may be a read error: a much more frequent sequence differs by one nucleotide. This rearrangement joins TRBV10-3 to TRBJ2-3; D possibly uses TRBD1 or TRBD2 (5 bases each). The CDR3 loop spans 13 amino acids. Germline CDR1 and CDR2: ENHRY and SYGVKD. CDR3 protein: CAIRTADTDTRYF. In DNA, the CDR3 is TGTGCCATCAGAACAGCGGACACAGATACGCGGTATTTT.

V and J are TRBV30 and TRBJ2-6; no clear D gene. Germline CDR1 reads GTSNPN; CDR2 reads SVGIG (reference sequence). The CDR3 spans 14 residues. V gave up 0 bases and J gave up 4 bases, with 7 bases separating them. The CDR3 sequence is CAWSVRWGANVLTF. In DNA form, the CDR3 reads TGTGCCTGGAGTGTACGGTGGGGGGCCAACGTCCTGACTTTC.

This clonotype has only a few counts. J is TRBJ1-1 and V is TRBV2; 7 bases are shared with TRBD1. After removal of 7 bases from V and 3 bases from J, the junction contained 8 bases not matched to a gene. The germline gives CDR1 SNHLY, CDR2 FYNNEI. The CDR3 spans 14 residues. This CDR3 reads CASIDRVSHTEAFF. CDR3 in DNA: TGTGCCAGCATTGACAGGGTTTCCCACACTGAAGCTTTCTTT.

This chain links TRBV4-1 with TRBJ1-4, with D possibly being TRBD1 (6 bases). Trimming cost V 0 bases and J 10 bases, with 15 bases left between them. Germline V gives CDR1 MGHRA, CDR2 YSYEKL. The CDR3 is made up of 15 amino acids. The DNA of the CDR3 is TGCGCCAGCAGCCAAGAGCAGGGGTGGCGCGGAAAACTGTTTTTT. Amino acid sequence: CASSQEQGWRGKLFF.

This chain uses TRBV27 with TRBJ1-6; D is unresolved. Per the germline V gene, CDR1 is MNHEY and CDR2 is SMNVEV (reference sequence). Trimming took off 5 bases at V and 12 bases at J, with 14 bases between the two ends. The CDR3 is 13 amino acids. CDR3 protein: CASSVKEIGPLHF. CDR3 DNA sequence: TGTGCCAGCAGTGTAAAGGAAATCGGACCCCTCCACTTT.

The chain has TRBV24-1 and TRBJ1-6, with 8 bases aligning to TRBD1. This CDR3 is 16 amino acids long. The J segment lost 5 bases and the V segment lost 0 bases, leaving 2 bases of the junction unmatched. CDR1 KGHDR and CDR2 SFDVKD come from the germline V gene. The CDR3 protein is CATSDLGQGHNSPLHF. The CDR3 DNA reads TGTGCCACCAGTGATTTGGGACAGGGACATAATTCACCCCTCCACTTT.

The V gene is TRBV28, the J gene TRBJ1-5; no clear D. This CDR3 has 14 amino acids. Between the trimmed V and J ends, which lost 9 bases and 2 bases, there was a span of 14 bases. Germline V CDR1 and CDR2: MDHEN, SYDVKM. The CDR3 DNA sequence: TGTGCCAGTAAACCCGGTGGGGGCAATCAGCCCCAGCATTTT. Amino acids: CASKPGGGNQPQHF.

This clonotype has a single count. The chain employs TRBV12-3 or TRBV12-4 and TRBJ1-5; D uncertain. This CDR3 is built from 18 residues. V was shortened by 3 bases and J by 0 bases, with 18 bases between the two germline ends. For the CDR3, the DNA is TGTGCCAGCAGTTTTTCTGACGACCACGAACTTAGCAATCAGCCCCAGCATTTT. It translates to CASSFSDDHELSNQPQHF.

This clonotype was detected only a few times. This sequence joins TRBV3-1 and TRBJ1-1; 9 bases fit TRBD1. The V gene end was trimmed by 0 bases and the J gene end by 4 bases; junction bases not matched to a gene: 9. From germline, CDR1 is LGHDT and CDR2 YNNKEL (reference sequence). The CDR3 is 17 amino acids. CDR3 sequence: CASSQDLGTGLRTEAFF. The DNA of the CDR3 is TGTGCCAGCAGCCAAGATCTTGGGACAGGGTTGCGCACTGAAGCTTTCTTT.

V gene TRBV21-1 combines with J gene TRBJ2-1; the table's D call, TRBD1, has no DNA check behind it. The DNA matches TRBJ2-7 better at its end, which makes the J call doubtful. TRBV21-1 is a pseudogene segment. The CDR3 is 17 amino acids. The CDR3 bases are TGTGCCAGCAGCCCCCAAGCGTACAGGGTAACCTACAATGAGCAGTACTTC. Protein: CASSPQAYRVTYNEQYF.

This chain connects TRBV2 to TRBJ2-3; tentative D call: TRBD2 (6 bases). V shed 6 bases and J shed 3 bases, with 16 bases lying between them. Germline V gene lookup returns CDR1 SNHLY and CDR2 FYNNEI. CDR3 size: 15 residues. The CDR3 protein is CASRASSGGTDTQYF. Here the CDR3 DNA reads TGTGCCAGCAGGGCTAGCTCTGGGGGGACAGATACGCAGTATTTT.

This sequence joins TRBV20-1 and TRBJ1-5, with 9 nucleotides matching TRBD1. The CDR3 loop spans 15 amino acids. Germline V gives CDR1 DFQATT, CDR2 SNEGSKA (reference sequence). V dropped 6 bases and J dropped 4; count of bases not matched to a gene: 10. For the CDR3, the DNA is TGCAGTGCCGCAGGACAGGGGAGGGGGAATCAGCCCCAGCATTTT. Translated: CSAAGQGRGNQPQHF.

The table lists this clonotype with a few counts. The chain has TRBV10-3 and TRBJ1-5, with D possibly TRBD1 on 5 matching bases. The CDR3 consists of 15 residues. Germline loops: CDR1 ENHRY, CDR2 SYGVKD. V lost 6 bases and J lost 3, with 15 bases in between. The CDR3 bases are TGTGCCATCAGAGACTCGGGACGGTCCAATCAGCCCCAGCATTTT. This codes for CAIRDSGRSNQPQHF.

This clonotype was detected a few times. The chain has TRBV4-1 and TRBJ2-1; 9 bases line up with TRBD2. The CDR3 has 19 residues. The J segment lost 0 bases and the V segment lost 3 bases, leaving 12 bases of the junction unmatched. Germline V CDR1 and CDR2: MGHRA, YSYEKL. DNA for the CDR3: TGCGCCAGCAGCCAGTCCACCCCTAGCGGGGACGCCTCCTACAATGAGCAGTTCTTC. Its translation: CASSQSTPSGDASYNEQFF.

The chain joins TRBV20-1 to TRBJ2-2; D unresolved. Trimming pared 6 bases from V and 3 bases from J, leaving 5 bases between. This CDR3 comprises 11 residues. Germline assignment: CDR1 DFQATT and CDR2 SNEGSKA (reference sequence). CDR3 amino acids: CSAVYTGELFF. Here the CDR3 DNA reads TGCAGTGCCGTGTACACCGGGGAGCTGTTTTTT.

The chain joins TRBV7-9 to TRBJ1-1; possible D gene TRBD1, 6 bases. CDR1 is SEHNR and CDR2 is FQNEAQ in the germline V gene (reference sequence). The CDR3 is made up of 12 amino acids. Trimming pared 4 bases from V and 8 bases from J, leaving 11 bases between. The chain's CDR3 is CASSWQDREAFF. CDR3 DNA sequence: TGTGCCAGCAGCTGGCAGGACAGAGAAGCTTTCTTT.

The chain links TRBV21-1 to TRBJ2-4. TRBV21-1 is labeled a pseudogene. This CDR3 is 12 amino acids long. The DNA of the CDR3 is TGTGCCAGCAGCAACGCAACAGAAGAGCAGTACTTC. It translates to CASSNATEEQYF.

With regard to this clonotype: One end of the junction does not line up with germline, which may come from a read error. The chain joins TRBV4-2 to TRBJ2-2; D is unclear. The germline V gene encodes CDR1 LGHNA and CDR2 YNFKEQ. This CDR3 region has 16 residues. The CDR3 nucleotides are TGTGCCAGTAGCCAAGATCTTAGAGGAGCGCCCGGGGAGCTGTTTTTT. It specifies CASSQDLRGAPGELFF.

This clonotype was recorded a few times. The chain is built from TRBV20-1 and TRBJ2-7, with D possibly matching TRBD1 (5 bases). Trimming took 2 bases from V and 0 from J, leaving 11 bases between them. The CDR3 sequence is 14 residues long. In germline, CDR1 is DFQATT, CDR2 SNEGSKA (reference sequence). The chain's CDR3 is CSARWTKSSYEQYF. CDR3 sequence (DNA): TGCAGTGCTAGATGGACAAAGAGCTCCTACGAGCAGTACTTC.

The rearrangement joins TRBV12-3 or TRBV12-4 to TRBJ2-1; no clear D. Trimming left V 6 bases short and J 7 bases short, with 10 bases between. This CDR3 is 12 amino acids long. The CDR3 sequence: CASSVTSNEQFF. The CDR3 region has the DNA TGTGCCAGCAGCGTGACGAGTAATGAGCAGTTCTTC.

The rearrangement uses TRBV12-3 or TRBV12-4 and TRBJ2-1; the D gene could be TRBD1 or TRBD2 (5 bases each). Trimming removed 6 bases at V and 7 bases at J, with 19 bases between. The CDR3 loop spans 15 amino acids. In DNA, the CDR3 is TGTGCCAGCAGCCAGTCAGGGAGATGGCATAATGAGCAGTTCTTC. Protein: CASSQSGRWHNEQFF.

This clonotype has only a few counts. V usage is TRBV2 and J usage is TRBJ2-7, with D hard to call. Trimming left V 5 bases short and J 7 bases short, with 12 bases between. Germline values: CDR1 SNHLY, CDR2 FYNNEI. The CDR3 spans 12 residues. CDR3 nucleotides: TGTGCCAGCAGTCACTACCCCCAGGAGCAGTACTTC. It yields the protein CASSHYPQEQYF.

This clonotype has only a few counts. The V and J genes are TRBV6-5 and TRBJ2-5, with 7 bases matching TRBD2. The CDR3 is 15 amino acids. The germline gives CDR1 MNHEY, CDR2 SVGAGI. Trimming at V came to 2 bases and at J to 4 bases, leaving 7 bases not matched to a gene. In DNA, the CDR3 is TGTGCCAGCAGTTACGTGGGGACGGGAGGAGAGACCCAGTACTTC. Its translation is CASSYVGTGGETQYF.